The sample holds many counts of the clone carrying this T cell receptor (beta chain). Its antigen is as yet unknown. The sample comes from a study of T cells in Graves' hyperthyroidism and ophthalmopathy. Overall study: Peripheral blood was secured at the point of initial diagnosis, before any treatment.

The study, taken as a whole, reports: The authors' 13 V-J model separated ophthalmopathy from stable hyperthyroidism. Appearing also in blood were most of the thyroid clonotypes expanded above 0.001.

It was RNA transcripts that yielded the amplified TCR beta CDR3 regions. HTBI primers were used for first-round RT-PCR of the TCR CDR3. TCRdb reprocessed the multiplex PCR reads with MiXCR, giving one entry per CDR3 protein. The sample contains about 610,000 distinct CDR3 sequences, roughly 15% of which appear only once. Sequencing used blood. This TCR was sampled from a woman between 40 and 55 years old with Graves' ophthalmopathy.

CDR3 sequence: CASSQGQGETQYF. The DNA of the CDR3 is TGCGCCAGCAGCCAAGGACAGGGAGAGACCCAGTACTTC. This chain connects TRBV4-3 to TRBJ2-5, with 7 bases fitting TRBD1. Germline V lookup: CDR1 LGHNA, CDR2 YSLEER. The CDR3 has 13 residues. J lost 4 bases, V lost 1 base, and 0 bases had no gene match.